Listed below are T cell receptor beta chains from one sample, sequenced in a study of glioma-infiltrating T cells after dendritic cell vaccination. Assay used: immunoSEQ multiplex PCR; TCRdb lists only in-frame clones, some missing. The sample includes around 100,000 clones, roughly 76% of them seen just once. The sample consisted of blood, taken before dendritic cell vaccination. Receptors were obtained from a human donor with glioblastoma. The CDR3 runs from the conserved cysteine through the conserved F or W. D genes are given only for firm matches. Clone size appears in some rows only: once, few, many, or a class for an expanded clone.

>few|TRBJ2-6|TRBV18|TRBD2
TGTGCCAGCGCATTGACTAGCGGGGTAGCTACTGGGGCCAACGTCCTGACTTTC
CASALTSGVATGANVLTF
>.|TRBJ1-5|TRBV15|.
TGTGCCACCAGCAGAGATGTCGGTCAGCCCCAGCATTTT
CATSRDVGQPQHF
>.|TRBJ1-5|TRBV6-6|.
TGTGCCAGCAGTATATCGACAATCCAGCCCCAGCATTTT
CASSISTIQPQHF
>many|TRBJ1-5|TRBV30|.
TGTGCCTGGAGTCGGGGGGAAAATCAGCCCCAGCATTTT
CAWSRGENQPQHF
>few|TRBJ2-5|TRBV6-5|TRBD2
TGTGCCAGCACAAGGACTAGTGGGGGGCAAGAGACCCAGTACTTC
CASTRTSGGQETQYF
>.|TRBJ1-6|TRBV6-5|.
TGTGCCAGCAGCCTAGGACAGAGACTCAATTCACCCCTCCACTTT
CASSLGQRLNSPLHF
>.|TRBJ2-7|TRBV7-9|.
TGTGCCAGCAGCTCACCCGGGATATACTCCTACGAGCAGTACTTC
CASSSPGIYSYEQYF
>few|TRBJ2-5|TRBV7-9|.
TGTGCCAGCAGCTTAGCTGGGGGGGCCAAGGGAGAGACCCAGTACTTC
CASSLAGGAKGETQYF
>.|TRBJ1-2|TRBV5-1|TRBD1
TGCGCCAGCAGCGAAGGGACAGACTATGGCTACACCTTC
CASSEGTDYGYTF
>.|TRBJ1-2|TRBV29-1|TRBD1
TGCAGCGTTGAAGATCGGGCAGGGGGCGGCTATGGCTACACCTTC
CSVEDRAGGGYGYTF
>once|TRBJ2-7|TRBV27|TRBD1
TGTGCCAGCAGACAGGGGGCAACCTACGAGCAGTACTTC
CASRQGATYEQYF
>.|TRBJ1-2|TRBV7-2|TRBD1
TGTGCCAGCAGCTTAGCGGTGGGACAGGGAAATCCCGGCTACACCTTC
CASSLAVGQGNPGYTF
>.|TRBJ1-1|TRBV7-9|TRBD1
TGTGCCAGCAGCCCCGACAGGGTAACCCCCGAAGCTTTCTTT
CASSPDRVTPEAFF
>.|TRBJ1-2|TRBV5-1|.
TGCGCCAGCAGCTTGGGGCCAAACTACACCTTC
CASSLGPNYTF
>.|TRBJ2-7|TRBV11-2|.
TGTGCCAGCAGCCCGAATCGGGTTTCCTACGAGCAGTACTTC
CASSPNRVSYEQYF
>.|TRBJ1-1|TRBV12-5|TRBD1
TGTGCTAGTGGTTTGGTACTAACAGGGGGCATGAACACTGAAGCTTTCTTT
CASGLVLTGGMNTEAFF
>.|TRBJ1-1|TRBV5-5|.
TGTGCCAGCATCCGAGGTATGACTGAAGCTTTCTTT
CASIRGMTEAFF
>.|TRBJ2-5|TRBV11-2|TRBD2
TGTGCCAGCAGCCTAAAAAGGACTAGCGGGGGTGAGACCCAGTACTTC
CASSLKRTSGGETQYF
>once|TRBJ1-2|TRBV15|TRBD1
TGTGCCACCAGCAGTGAGACAGGGCGGGCCTATGGCTACACCTTC
CATSSETGRAYGYTF
>once|TRBJ1-2|TRBV6-1|TRBD1
TGTGCCAGCAACGCCCAGGGGGGTGATGTCTTTGGCTACACCTTC
CASNAQGGDVFGYTF
>.|TRBJ1-2|TRBV30|.
TGTGCCTGGAGCGCCGGGAGGGGTGATGGCTACACCTTC
CAWSAGRGDGYTF
>.|TRBJ1-2|TRBV29-1|.
TGCAGCGTTGAAGAAGGCAGGCCTACGTTTAACTATGGCTACACCTTC
CSVEEGRPTFNYGYTF
>.|TRBJ2-5|TRBV11-2|.
TGTGCCAGCAGCTTAACGCCGCGGAGGGAGACCCAGTACTTC
CASSLTPRRETQYF
>.|TRBJ2-2|TRBV11-3|.
TGTGCCAGCAGGACTGGGCCAGGGCTCGGGGAGCTGTTTTTT
CASRTGPGLGELFF
>once|TRBJ1-1|TRBV27|.
TGTGCCAGCAGCCTTGGGGGGGGGACTGAAGCTTTCTTT
CASSLGGGTEAFF
>.|TRBJ1-1|TRBV19|.
TGTGCCAGTAGCAAGAACACTGAAGCTTTCTTT
CASSKNTEAFF
>.|TRBJ2-3|TRBV5-4|.
TGTGCCAGCAGCTTGGGACGCCTAGCTGGGGGGGATACGCAGTATTTT
CASSLGRLAGGDTQYF
>.|TRBJ2-7|TRBV6-4|TRBD1
TGTGCCAGCAGCGACGGACAGGGTGAAGAGCAGTACTTC
CASSDGQGEEQYF
>.|TRBJ1-4|TRBV11-2|.
TGTGCCAGCAGCATCGGGGGGGCGGGAGAAAAACTGTTTTTT
CASSIGGAGEKLFF
>.|TRBJ2-1|TRBV27|TRBD2
TGTGCCAGCAGCCGACAAACTAGCGGGGGGGCCTTTTCCAATGAGCAGTTCTTC
CASSRQTSGGAFSNEQFF
>once|TRBJ1-4|TRBV6-5|.
TGTGCCAGCAGTTCGGGACAAGTAAATGAAAAACTGTTTTTT
CASSSGQVNEKLFF
>.|TRBJ2-2|TRBV7-2|.
TGTGCCAGCAGCTTAAATTTGGGGCCCGGGGAGCTGTTTTTT
CASSLNLGPGELFF
>.|TRBJ1-4|TRBV27|.
TGTGCCAGCAGTTCCCTATACGAGACAGATAGACCTAGTGAAAAACTGTTTTTT
CASSSLYETDRPSEKLFF
>once|TRBJ2-7|TRBV6-1|TRBD2
TGTGCCAGCTTTTTGGGGCGGGAGCAATACGAGCAGTACTTC
CASFLGREQYEQYF
>once|TRBJ2-3|TRBV11-3|.
TGTGCCAGCAGCCCGGGGGAAGGGGACACGCAGTATTTT
CASSPGEGDTQYF
>.|TRBJ2-4|TRBV19|TRBD1
TGTGCCAGTAGTTGGGGGGTAGGGACAGGGGTAAACATTCAGTACTTC
CASSWGVGTGVNIQYF
>.|TRBJ1-6|TRBV9|.
TGTGCCAGCAGTGCTTCGAGCTCCTATAATTCACCCCTCCACTTT
CASSASSSYNSPLHF
>.|TRBJ2-1|TRBV29-1|TRBD1
TGCAGTACCGGGACAGGCGGATCCAATGAGCAGTTCTTC
CSTGTGGSNEQFF
>.|TRBJ2-7|TRBV4-1|TRBD2
TGCGCCAGCAGCCAAGGCAGACTAGCGGGGGGCCGAGACTCCTACGAGCAGTACTTC
CASSQGRLAGGRDSYEQYF
>once|TRBJ2-1|TRBV30|.
TGTGCCTGGAGTGAGGTGGCAGGCTACAATGAGCAGTTCTTC
CAWSEVAGYNEQFF
>.|TRBJ2-7|TRBV7-2|TRBD2
TGTGCCAGCAGCCCAATTAGCGGGGGGATCTCCTACGAGCAGTACTTC
CASSPISGGISYEQYF
>.|TRBJ1-3|TRBV11-3|TRBD1
TGTGCCAGCAGCCCCGGACAGGGATCGGCTGGAAACACCATATATTTT
CASSPGQGSAGNTIYF